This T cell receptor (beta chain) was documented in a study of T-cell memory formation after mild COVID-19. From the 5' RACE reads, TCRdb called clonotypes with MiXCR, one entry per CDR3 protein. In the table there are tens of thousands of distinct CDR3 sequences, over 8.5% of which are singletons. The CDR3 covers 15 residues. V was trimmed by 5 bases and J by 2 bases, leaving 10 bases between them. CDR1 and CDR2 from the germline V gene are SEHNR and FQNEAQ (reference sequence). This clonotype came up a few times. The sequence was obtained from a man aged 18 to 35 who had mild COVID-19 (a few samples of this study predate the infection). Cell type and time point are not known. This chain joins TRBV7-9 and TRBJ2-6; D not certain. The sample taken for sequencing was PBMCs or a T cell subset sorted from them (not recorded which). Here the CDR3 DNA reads TGTGCCAGCAGCGCCATTCGGGCTGGGGCCAACGTCCTGACTTTC. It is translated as CASSAIRAGANVLTF.